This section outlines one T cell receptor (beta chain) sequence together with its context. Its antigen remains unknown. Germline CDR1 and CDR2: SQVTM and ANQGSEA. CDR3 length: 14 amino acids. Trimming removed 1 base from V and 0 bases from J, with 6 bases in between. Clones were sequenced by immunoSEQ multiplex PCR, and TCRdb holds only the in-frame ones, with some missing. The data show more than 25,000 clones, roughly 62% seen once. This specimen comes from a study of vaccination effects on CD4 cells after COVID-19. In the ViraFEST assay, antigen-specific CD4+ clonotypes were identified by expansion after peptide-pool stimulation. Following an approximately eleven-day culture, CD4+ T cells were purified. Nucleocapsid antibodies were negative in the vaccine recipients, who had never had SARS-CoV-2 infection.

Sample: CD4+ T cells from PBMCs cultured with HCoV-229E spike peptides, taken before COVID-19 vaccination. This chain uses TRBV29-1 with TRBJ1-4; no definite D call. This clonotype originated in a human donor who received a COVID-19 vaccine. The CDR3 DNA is TGCAGCGTTGAAGGCACTTCAACTAATGAAAAACTGTTTTTT. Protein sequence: CSVEGTSTNEKLFF.